The present T cell receptor (beta chain) was sequenced within a study of beta chain features in type 1 diabetes. Broader study findings: Cells that show high TCR expression could be over-represented by cDNA sequencing. TCRB repertoires of naive, central memory and Treg cells appeared more similar among patients than among healthy donors.

Sequencing targeted expressed TCRB transcripts, as all isolated RNA had been reverse transcribed. Some clones are missing from TCRdb's copy, which holds only in-frame ones; the method was immunoSEQ multiplex PCR. The repertoire has fewer than 550,000 clones, more than 9.5% of them found once; the top ten carry approximately 0.05%. Once sorted, every population was more than 95% pure. Germline-derived CDR1 and CDR2 are MNHNY and SVGAGI (reference sequence). This CDR3 is built from 14 residues. Trimming left V 8 bases short and J 6 bases short, with 17 bases between. This clone was seen a handful of times. Its antigen is not identified.

This rearrangement joins TRBV6-6 to TRBJ2-1; tentative D call: TRBD2 (6 bases). The sample consisted of naive CD4+ T cells from blood. The sequence was collected from a woman between 18 and 29 years old in good health. DNA for the CDR3: TGTGCCAGCTTCAAGGGCGGGGCCTCCAATGAGCAGTTCTTC. Amino acid sequence: CASFKGGASNEQFF.